This TCR beta chain was retrieved from a study of human T cells and chemical hapten exposure. Looking at the study overall: Patients additionally received therapeutic doses of diphenylcyclopropenone on the scalp once a week, and this continued throughout the roughly 26-week study.

Time point reported: patch test 1, 2 weeks after DPC sensitization. Stated treatment: therapeutic diphenylcyclopropenone sensitization with weekly scalp DPC. Every donor had alopecia and was 18 to 70 years old; all were suitable for DPC. TCRdb re-called the RACE reads through MiXCR, storing one row per CDR3 protein. The sample consists of under 200,000 distinct CDR3 sequences, more than 14% of them appearing once. Study-level findings and limits: Expanded TCRs clustered into significantly more large CDR3 similarity groups than controls, the analysis revealed.

The CDR3 is made up of 14 amino acids. Trimming removed 5 bases from V and 6 bases from J; junction bases left unmatched: 7. Germline lookup yields CDR1 SGHTA and CDR2 FQGTGA. There are many counts of this clonotype. Its target is unknown. The origin of this receptor is a woman aged 25-40 years with alopecia areata. Some clones in this sample may be carry-over from other donors' samples. The gene calls are TRBV7-3 and TRBJ2-7; 10 nucleotides align to TRBD1. This specimen was whole blood, taken in connection with sensitization to the hapten diphenylcyclopropenone (DPC). In DNA form, the CDR3 reads TGTGCCAGCAGCCCGACAGGGGGCAACGCCGAGCAGTACTTC. This gives the protein CASSPTGGNAEQYF.